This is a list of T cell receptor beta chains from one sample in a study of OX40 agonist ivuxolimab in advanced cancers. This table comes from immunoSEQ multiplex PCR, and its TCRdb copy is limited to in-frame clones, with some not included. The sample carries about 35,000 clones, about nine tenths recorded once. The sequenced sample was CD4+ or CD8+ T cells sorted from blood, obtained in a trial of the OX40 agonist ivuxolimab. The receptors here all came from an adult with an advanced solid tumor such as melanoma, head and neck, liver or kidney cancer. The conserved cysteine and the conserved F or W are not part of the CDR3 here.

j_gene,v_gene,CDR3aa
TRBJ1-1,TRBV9,ASSVAGTGHTEAF
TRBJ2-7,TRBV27,ASSPVLAGGPYEQY
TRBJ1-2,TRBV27,ASSLGVGVSYGYT
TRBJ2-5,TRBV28,ATKGAWEQY
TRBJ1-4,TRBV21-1,ASSKGLSGTGGTNEKLF
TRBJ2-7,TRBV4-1,ASSIRPTSGISEQY
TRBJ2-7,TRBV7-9,ASSWGTYEQY
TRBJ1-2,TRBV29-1,SASGVWVSSGYGYT
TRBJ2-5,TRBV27,ASSPGRSTQY
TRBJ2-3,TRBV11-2,ASSLDLGGTQY
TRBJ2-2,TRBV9,ASSVGPGELF
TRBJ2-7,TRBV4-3,ASSPAAGTYEQY
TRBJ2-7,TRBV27,ASSLGATYEQY
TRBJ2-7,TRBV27,ASRANFLPSYEQY
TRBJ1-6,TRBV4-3,ASSLRDRDTSPLH
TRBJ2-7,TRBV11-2,ASSSGLAGYEQY
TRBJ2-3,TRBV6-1,ASRVKVGDTQY
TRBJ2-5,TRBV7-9,ASRSPNGGETQY
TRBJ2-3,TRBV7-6,ASSSGYREPDTQY
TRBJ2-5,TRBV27,ASSWGTGKSETQY
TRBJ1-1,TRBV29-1,SGGQGGIEAF
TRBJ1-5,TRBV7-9,ASSPLSGTGNQPQH
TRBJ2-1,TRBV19,ASSIVLDNEQF
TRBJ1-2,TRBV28,ASSWGTGGDRGYT
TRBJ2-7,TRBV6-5,ASTRLAGGSYEQY
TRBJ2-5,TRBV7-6,ASSLTGGGETQY
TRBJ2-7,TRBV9,ASSVGLTYEQY
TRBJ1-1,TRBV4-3,ASSQDRVDLNTEAF
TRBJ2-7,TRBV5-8,ASSLGTKSEQY
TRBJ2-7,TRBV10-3,ATSLGPSINEQY
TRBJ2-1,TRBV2,ASSLAGLYNEQF
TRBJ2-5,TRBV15,ATSEGYQETQY
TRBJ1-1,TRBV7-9,ASSPTGTEAF